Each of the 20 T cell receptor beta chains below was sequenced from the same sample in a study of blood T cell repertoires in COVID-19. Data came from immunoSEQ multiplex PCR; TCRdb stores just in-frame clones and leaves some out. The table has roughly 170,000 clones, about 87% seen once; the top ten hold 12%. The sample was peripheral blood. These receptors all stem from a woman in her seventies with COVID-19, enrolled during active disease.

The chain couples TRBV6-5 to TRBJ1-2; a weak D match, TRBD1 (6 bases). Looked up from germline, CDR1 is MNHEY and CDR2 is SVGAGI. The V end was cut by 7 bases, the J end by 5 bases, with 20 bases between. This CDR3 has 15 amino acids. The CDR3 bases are TGTGCCAGCACCTCCGGAACAGGGATTGGGTATGGCTACACCTTC. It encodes CASTSGTGIGYGYTF.

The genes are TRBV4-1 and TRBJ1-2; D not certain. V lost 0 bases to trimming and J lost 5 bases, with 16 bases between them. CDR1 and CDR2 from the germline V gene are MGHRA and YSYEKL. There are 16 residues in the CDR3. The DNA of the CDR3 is TGCGCCAGCAGCCAAGATCTCCCCGCGGGTCGGTATGGCTACACCTTC. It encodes CASSQDLPAGRYGYTF.

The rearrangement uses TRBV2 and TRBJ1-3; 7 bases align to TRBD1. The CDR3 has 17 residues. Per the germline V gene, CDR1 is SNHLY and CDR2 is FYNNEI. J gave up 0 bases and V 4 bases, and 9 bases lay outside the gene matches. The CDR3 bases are TGTGCCAGCAGTGCCAGGCCAGGGGGATACTCTGGAAACACCATATATTTT. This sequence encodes CASSARPGGYSGNTIYF.

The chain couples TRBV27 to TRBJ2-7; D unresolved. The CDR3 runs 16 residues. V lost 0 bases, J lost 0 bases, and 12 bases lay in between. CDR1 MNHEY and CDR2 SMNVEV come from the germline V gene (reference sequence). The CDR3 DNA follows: TGTGCCAGCAGTTTATCGGCTAGAGGTTTCTCCTACGAGCAGTACTTC. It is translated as CASSLSARGFSYEQYF.

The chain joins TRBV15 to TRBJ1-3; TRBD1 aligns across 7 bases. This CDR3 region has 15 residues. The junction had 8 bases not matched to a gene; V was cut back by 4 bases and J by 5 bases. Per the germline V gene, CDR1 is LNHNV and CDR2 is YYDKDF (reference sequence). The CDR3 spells CATSTRDSLRNTIYF. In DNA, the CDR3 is TGTGCCACCAGCACACGGGACAGCCTTCGAAACACCATATATTTT. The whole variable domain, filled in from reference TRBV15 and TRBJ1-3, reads DAMVIQNPRYQVTQFGKPVTLSCSQTLNHNVMYWYQQKSSQAPKLLFHYYDKDFNNEADTPDNFQSRRPNTSFCFLDIRSPGLGDTAMYLCATSTRDSLRNTIYFGEGSWLTVV.

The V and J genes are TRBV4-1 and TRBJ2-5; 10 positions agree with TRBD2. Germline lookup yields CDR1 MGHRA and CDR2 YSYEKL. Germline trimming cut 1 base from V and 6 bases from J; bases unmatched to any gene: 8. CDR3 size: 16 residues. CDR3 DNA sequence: TGCGCCAGCAGCCAAGCCCTAGCGGGAGTCGGACAGACCCAGTACTTC. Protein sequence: CASSQALAGVGQTQYF.

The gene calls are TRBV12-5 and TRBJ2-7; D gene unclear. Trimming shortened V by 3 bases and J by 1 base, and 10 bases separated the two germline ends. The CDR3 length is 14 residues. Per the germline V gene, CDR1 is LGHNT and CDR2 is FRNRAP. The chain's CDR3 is CASGFGPLSYEQYF. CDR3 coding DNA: TGTGCTAGTGGTTTTGGGCCCTTGTCCTACGAGCAGTACTTC.

This CDR3 is CASSLLGTSSGNEQFF. The CDR3 DNA is TGTGCCAGTAGCCTCCTAGGGACTAGCTCAGGGAATGAGCAGTTCTTC. This chain uses TRBV19 with TRBJ2-1, with 9 bases that match TRBD2. CDR3 length: 16 amino acids. CDR1 is LNHDA, CDR2 SQIVND, per germline (reference sequence). The trim removed 6 bases at V and 7 bases at J, leaving 13 bases unmatched. Full variable domain (rest looked up from reference TRBV19 and TRBJ2-1): DGGITQSPKYLFRKEGQNVTLSCEQNLNHDAMYWYRQDPGQGLRLIYYSQIVNDFQKGDIAEGYSVSREKKESFPLTVTSAQKNPTAFYLCASSLLGTSSGNEQFFGPGTRLTVL.

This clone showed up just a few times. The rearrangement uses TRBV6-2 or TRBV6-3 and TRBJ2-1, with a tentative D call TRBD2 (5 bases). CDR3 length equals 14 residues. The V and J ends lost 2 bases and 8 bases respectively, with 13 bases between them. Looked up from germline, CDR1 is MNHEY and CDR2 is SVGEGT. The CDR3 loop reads CASSYSRGRDEQFF. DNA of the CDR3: TGTGCCAGCAGTTACAGCCGAGGGCGCGATGAGCAGTTCTTC.

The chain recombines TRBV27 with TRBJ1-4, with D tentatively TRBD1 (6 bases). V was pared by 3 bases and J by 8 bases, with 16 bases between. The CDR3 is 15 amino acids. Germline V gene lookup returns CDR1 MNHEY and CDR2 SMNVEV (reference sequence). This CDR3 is CASSFGQSFGEKLFF. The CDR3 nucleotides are TGTGCCAGCAGTTTTGGACAGTCTTTTGGGGAAAAACTGTTTTTT. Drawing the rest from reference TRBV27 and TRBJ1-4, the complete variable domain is EAQVTQNPRYLITVTGKKLTVTCSQNMNHEYMSWYRQDPGLGLRQIYYSMNVEVTDKGDVPEGYKVSRKEKRNFPLILESPSPNQTSLYFCASSFGQSFGEKLFFGSGTQLSVL.

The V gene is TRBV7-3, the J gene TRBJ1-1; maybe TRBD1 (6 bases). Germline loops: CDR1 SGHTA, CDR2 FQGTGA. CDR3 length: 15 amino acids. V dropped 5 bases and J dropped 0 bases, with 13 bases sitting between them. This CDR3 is CASSQGTNMNTEAFF. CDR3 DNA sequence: TGTGCCAGCAGCCAAGGGACAAATATGAACACTGAAGCTTTCTTT.

Here the CDR3 reads CASSLAIAGGRDEQFF. CDR3 in DNA: TGTGCCAGCAGCTTAGCCATAGCGGGAGGTAGGGATGAGCAGTTCTTC. This rearrangement joins TRBV11-2 to TRBJ2-1; the match to TRBD2 covers 10 bases. V shed 1 base and J 8 bases; nucleotides not matched to a gene: 8. The CDR3 contains 16 residues. The germline V gene encodes CDR1 SGHAT and CDR2 FQNNGV.

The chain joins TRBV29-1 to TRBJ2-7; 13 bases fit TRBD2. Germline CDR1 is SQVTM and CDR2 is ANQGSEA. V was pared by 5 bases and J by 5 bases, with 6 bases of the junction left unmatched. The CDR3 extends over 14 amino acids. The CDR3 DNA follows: TGCAGCGTTCGAACTAGCGGGAGGGCCCACGAGCAGTACTTC. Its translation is CSVRTSGRAHEQYF.

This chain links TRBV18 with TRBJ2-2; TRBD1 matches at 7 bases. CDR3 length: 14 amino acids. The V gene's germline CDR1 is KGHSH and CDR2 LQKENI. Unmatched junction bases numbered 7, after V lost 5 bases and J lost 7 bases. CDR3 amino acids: CASSSTGKDGELFF. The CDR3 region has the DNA TGTGCCAGCTCATCGACAGGGAAGGACGGGGAGCTGTTTTTT.

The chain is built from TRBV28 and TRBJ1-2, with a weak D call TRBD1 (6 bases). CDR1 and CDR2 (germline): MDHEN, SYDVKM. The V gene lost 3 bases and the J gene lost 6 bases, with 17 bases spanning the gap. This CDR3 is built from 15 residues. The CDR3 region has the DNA TGTGCCAGCAGTTTGGGGACAAATTCCTTCAATGGCTACACCTTC. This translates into CASSLGTNSFNGYTF.

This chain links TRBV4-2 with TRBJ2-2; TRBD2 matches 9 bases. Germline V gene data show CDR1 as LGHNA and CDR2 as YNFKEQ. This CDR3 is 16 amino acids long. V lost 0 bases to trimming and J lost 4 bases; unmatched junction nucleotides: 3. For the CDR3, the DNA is TGTGCCAGCAGCCAAGAGGGGACTAGCCTCACCGGGGAGCTGTTTTTT. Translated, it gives CASSQEGTSLTGELFF.

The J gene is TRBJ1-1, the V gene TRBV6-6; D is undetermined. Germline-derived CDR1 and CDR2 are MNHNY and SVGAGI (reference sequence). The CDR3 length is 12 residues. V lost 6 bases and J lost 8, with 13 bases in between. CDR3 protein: CASSGDTVEAFF. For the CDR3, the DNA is TGTGCCAGCAGCGGCGACACGGTAGAAGCTTTCTTT.

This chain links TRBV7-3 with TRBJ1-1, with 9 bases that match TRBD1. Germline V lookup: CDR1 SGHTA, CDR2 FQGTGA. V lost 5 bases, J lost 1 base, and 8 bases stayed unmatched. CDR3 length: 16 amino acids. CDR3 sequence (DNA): TGTGCCAGCAGCCCTTCCGGACAGGGGAGGAACACTGAAGCTTTCTTT. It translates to CASSPSGQGRNTEAFF.

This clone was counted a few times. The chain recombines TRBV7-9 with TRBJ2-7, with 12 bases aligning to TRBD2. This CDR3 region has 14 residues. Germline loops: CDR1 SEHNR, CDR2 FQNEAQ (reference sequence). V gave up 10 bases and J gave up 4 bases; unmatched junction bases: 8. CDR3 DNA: TGTGCCATCGGGCGGACTAGCGGGACTTACGAGCAGTACTTC. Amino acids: CAIGRTSGTYEQYF.

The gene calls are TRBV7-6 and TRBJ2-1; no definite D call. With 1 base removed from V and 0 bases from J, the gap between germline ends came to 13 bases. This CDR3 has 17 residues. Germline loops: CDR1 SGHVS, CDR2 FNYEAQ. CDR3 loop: CASSLEVSSVSYNEQFF. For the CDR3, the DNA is TGTGCCAGCAGCTTAGAGGTTAGCTCTGTCTCCTACAATGAGCAGTTCTTC.